Reported below is one T cell receptor beta chain. Naive CD45RA+ and memory CD45RA-negative subsets were split from CD4+ cells. The data stem from a study of shared clonotypes between healthy human individuals. Study information: Plates per donor: three CD4 naive, three CD4 memory, two CD8 naive, one CD8 memory.

Clones were sequenced by immunoSEQ multiplex PCR, and TCRdb holds only the in-frame ones, with some missing. Among 900,000 to 1,200,000 clones listed, more than 75% were seen once. The TCR comes from a young man in good health. Some clones in this sample may be carry-over from other donors' samples. Sequencing used memory CD4+ T cells from PBMCs. Subset specified: CD45RA-negative fraction.

The CDR3 loop is CASSQAESGRRYATDTQYF. CDR3 bases: TGTGCCAGCAGCCAAGCGGAGAGCGGGAGGAGGTACGCTACAGATACGCAGTATTTT. V gene TRBV4-2 combines with J gene TRBJ2-3; 9 bases line up with TRBD2. V was clipped by 1 base and J by 3 bases; unmatched bases: 14. Germline lookup yields CDR1 LGHNA and CDR2 YNFKEQ. This CDR3 is 19 amino acids long.